This T cell receptor (beta chain) derives from a study of early T cells in non-severe SARS-CoV-2 infection. Overall study: Chains were not paired, and sequencing was done on bulk RNA from unsorted whole blood.

This clonotype appeared a few times. Its cognate antigen is unknown. The ends lost 7 bases at V and 1 base at J; junction bases unmatched: 3. The CDR3 consists of 13 residues. Germline values: CDR1 SGHTA, CDR2 FQGTGA. Broader study findings: VDJdb matching, biased toward anti-spike CD8 responses, missed private and CD4 specificities.

TCRdb re-called the 5' RACE reads with MiXCR, one entry per CDR3 protein. The sample shows about 60,000 distinct CDR3 sequences, around 11% of them seen only once. This specimen consisted of whole blood, obtained at baseline. The rearrangement links TRBV7-3 to TRBJ1-1; TRBD1 aligns across 7 bases. The receptor was isolated from an adult who was a healthcare worker with PCR-confirmed SARS-CoV-2 infection or an uninfected control (not recorded which). DNA for the CDR3: TGTGCCAGCAAGGGACAGCCGAACACTGAAGCTTTCTTT. Translating it yields CASKGQPNTEAFF. Combining the CDR3 with reference TRBV7-3 and TRBJ1-1 gives the whole variable domain GAGVSQTPSNKVTEKGKYVELRCDPISGHTALYWYRQSLGQGPEFLIYFQGTGAADDSGLPNDRFFAVRPEGSVSTLKIQRTERGDSAVYLCASKGQPNTEAFFGQGTRLTVV.